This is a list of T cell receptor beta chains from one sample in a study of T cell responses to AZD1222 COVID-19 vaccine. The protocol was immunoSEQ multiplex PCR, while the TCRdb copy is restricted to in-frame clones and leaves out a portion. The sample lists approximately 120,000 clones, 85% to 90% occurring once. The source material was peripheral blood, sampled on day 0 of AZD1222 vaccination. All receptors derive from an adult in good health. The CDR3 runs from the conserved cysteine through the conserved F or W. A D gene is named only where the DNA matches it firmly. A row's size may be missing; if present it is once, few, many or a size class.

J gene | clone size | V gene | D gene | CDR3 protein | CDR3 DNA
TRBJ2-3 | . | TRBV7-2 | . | CASSLQRSSTDTQYF | TGTGCCAGCAGCTTGCAGCGGTCTAGCACAGATACGCAGTATTTT
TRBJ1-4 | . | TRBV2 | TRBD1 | CASTSRTGVEGSEKLFF | TGTGCCAGCACATCCCGGACAGGGGTAGAGGGGAGTGAAAAACTGTTTTTT
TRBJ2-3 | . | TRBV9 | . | CASSLQRNTDTQYF | TGTGCCAGCAGCCTACAGCGGAACACAGATACGCAGTATTTT
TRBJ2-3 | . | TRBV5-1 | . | CASSYAQGDGRDTQYF | TGCGCCAGCAGCTACGCACAGGGAGATGGACGGGATACGCAGTATTTT
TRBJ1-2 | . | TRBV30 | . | CAWTDSNYGYTF | TGTGCCTGGACCGATTCTAACTATGGCTACACCTTC
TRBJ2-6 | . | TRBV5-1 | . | CASSQGTAGANVLTF | TGCGCCAGCAGCCAGGGGACCGCTGGGGCCAACGTCCTGACTTTC
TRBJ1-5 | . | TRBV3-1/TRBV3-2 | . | CASSLRGSNQPQHF | TGTGCCAGCAGCCTCAGGGGTAGCAATCAGCCCCAGCATTTT
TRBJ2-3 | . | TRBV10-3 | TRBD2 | CAISPGLAADTQYF | TGTGCCATCAGCCCGGGACTAGCGGCAGATACGCAGTATTTT
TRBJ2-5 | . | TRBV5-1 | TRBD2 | CASSPGLGRETQYF | TGCGCCAGCAGCCCGGGACTAGGGCGAGAGACCCAGTACTTC
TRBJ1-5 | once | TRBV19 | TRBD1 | CASSIGTGTQPQHF | TGTGCCAGTAGTATTGGGACAGGGACTCAGCCCCAGCATTTT
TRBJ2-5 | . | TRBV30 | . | CAWSPGSGPQYF | TGTGCCTGGAGTCCCGGGAGCGGGCCCCAGTACTTC
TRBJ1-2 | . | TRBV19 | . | CASSIGGSGGSSGGYTF | TGTGCCAGTAGTATTGGAGGTTCCGGGGGATCTTCGGGTGGCTACACCTTC
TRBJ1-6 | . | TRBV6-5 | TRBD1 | CASTLEGTASSPLHF | TGTGCCAGCACTCTAGAGGGGACAGCCTCCTCACCCCTCCACTTT
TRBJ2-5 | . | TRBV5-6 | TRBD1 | CASSRQGKQETQYF | TGTGCCAGCAGTCGACAGGGGAAACAAGAGACCCAGTACTTC
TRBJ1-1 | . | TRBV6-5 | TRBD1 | CASSRGTGNTEAFF | TGTGCCAGCAGTCGCGGGACAGGGAACACTGAAGCTTTCTTT
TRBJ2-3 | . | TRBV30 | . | CAWSKIRITSDTQYF | TGTGCCTGGAGTAAAATCAGGATCACGTCGGATACGCAGTATTTT
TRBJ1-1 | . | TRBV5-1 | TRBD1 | CASSGDRGMNTEAFF | TGCGCCAGCAGCGGGGACAGGGGAATGAACACTGAAGCTTTCTTT
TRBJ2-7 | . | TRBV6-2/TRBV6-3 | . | CASSSRGNEQYF | TGTGCCAGCAGTTCCCGGGGTAACGAGCAGTACTTC
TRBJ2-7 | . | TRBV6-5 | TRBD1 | CASRGTDGFRQYF | TGTGCCAGCAGGGGGACAGACGGTTTCAGGCAGTACTTC
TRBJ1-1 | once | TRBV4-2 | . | CASSSEDTDTEAFF | TGTGCCAGCAGCTCTGAGGACACCGACACTGAAGCTTTCTTT
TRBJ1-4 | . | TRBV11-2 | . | CASSLSVGKANEKLFF | TGTGCCAGCAGCTTATCCGTTGGCAAGGCTAATGAAAAACTGTTTTTT
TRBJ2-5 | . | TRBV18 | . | CASSRQPQETQYF | TGTGCCAGCTCACGGCAACCGCAAGAGACCCAGTACTTC
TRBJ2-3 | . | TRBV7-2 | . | CASSLSGVGTDTQYF | TGTGCCAGCAGCTTATCGGGGGTGGGCACAGATACGCAGTATTTT
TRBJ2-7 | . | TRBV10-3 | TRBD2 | CAISGAGTSGRPSYEQYF | TGTGCCATCAGTGGTGCCGGGACTAGCGGGAGACCCTCCTACGAGCAGTACTTC
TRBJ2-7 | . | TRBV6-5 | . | CACQTMSSYEQYF | TGTGCCTGCCAGACAATGAGCTCCTACGAGCAGTACTTC
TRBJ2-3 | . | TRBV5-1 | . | CASSLSTGGGADTQYF | TGCGCCAGCAGCTTGTCTACGGGCGGAGGGGCAGATACGCAGTATTTT
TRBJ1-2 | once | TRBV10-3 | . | CAISDAQALGYTF | TGTGCCATCAGTGACGCGCAGGCCTTAGGCTACACCTTC